This TCR beta chain is drawn from a study of long-term antiretroviral therapy in people with HIV (dated by TCRdb to the early 2020s). Regarding the research as a whole: The earliest samples were collected approximately a decade before the 2015 WHO recommendation for immediate ART, a period when ART was typically delayed until CD4 counts fell. From some 30 adults with confirmed HIV infection, the cohort provided approximately 210 cryopreserved PBMC samples, gathered serially across a mean of around 6 years (range 1-12). Among the approximately 30 participants with HIV, about a dozen were female. No cross-contamination during QIAcube processing was shown when test extractions of a monoclonal T-cell line were performed alongside approximately 32 polyclonal samples. This retrospective serial study examined whether starting ART and sustained HIV suppression were associated with changes in the composition and diversity of the TRB repertoire in peripheral blood. Paper-wide results and their limitations: Because cell numbers in pre-ART samples were limited, unsorted PBMC were profiled instead of sorted CD4+ and CD8+ T cells. Expanded TRB clones identified before ART initiation dominated the repertoire across all time points, though the dominance fluctuated and decreased in many PLHIV after ART. HIV repertoires had narrower CDR3 length ranges than controls, and the network structure suggested an antigen-experienced repertoire that shifted only slightly toward naive after ART. Because PBMC availability was limited, only the TCR beta chain was sequenced, with no alpha chain pairing. A significant increase in TRB diversity was found to be associated with ART initiation, although TRB diversity was observed to remain significantly below that of transplant donor controls even after long-term ART. Inferences about post-ART repertoire changes were limited because no data were available on ART adherence, viral resistance or therapy changes. The samples span the years 2004 to 2017, and the ART regimens used at that time may not be as effective as current regimens.

Based on the germline V gene (reference sequence), the CDR1 and CDR2 sequences are GTSNPN and SVGIG. The trim is 0 bases for V and 3 bases for J, with a gap of 8 bases between the germline ends. The CDR3, cysteine through phenylalanine, is 14 amino acids long. The CDR3 DNA has 42 bases and is translated from base 1. Notes on this clone: The antigen this receptor binds is unknown. Nothing much larger sits one base from this clone, and base qualities are not available.

To be included, a participant needed at least one PBMC sample from before ART initiation plus at least two post-ART samples. Treatment was received in the United States of America by all participants with HIV. Before DNA extraction, cryopreserved samples of roughly 0.9-11 million PBMC were thawed and then washed. At the time of the earliest PBMC sample, participants with HIV were aged between roughly 23 and 60 years. PBMC samples were contributed by each participant from 1-4 timepoints before ART initiation and 2-8 timepoints after ART initiation, with a median of 7 samples. For every participant, serial HIV viral load, CD4+ T-cell count, ART history and demographic data were obtained. Genomic DNA was extracted from unsorted PBMC with a Qiagen kit on a QIAcube, with processing performed in batches of 12 samples. Sequencing of the TRB variable region was done with the immunoSEQ hsTCRB v3.0 assay at survey level resolution. A depth of 40,000-50,000 T-cell genomes per sample was targeted for TRB sequencing. Pooled TRB libraries were sequenced on an Illumina MiSeq with a v3 150-cycle kit. The published analysis was carried out like this. Repertoire analysis was run in R within a reproducible Nextflow workflow that covered QC, data transformation and analysis. LymphoSeq2, an R package for exploring AIRR-Seq data, was used to implement the custom analyses. A few samples that yielded fewer than 5000 total TRB sequences were excluded, so that 188 HIV repertoires were analyzed. Among the roughly 190 retained HIV repertoires, 55 to 65 were collected before ART initiation and around 130 after ART initiation. Repertoires were downsampled to 5000 TRB nucleotide sequences, and summary statistics were averaged over 100 downsampling iterations. Only TRB sequences with CDR3 regions of at least seven amino acids were retained for analysis. Diversity was measured with a Shannon entropy-derived clonality score and the Gini coefficient. Repertoire networks linked the top 5000 CDR3 amino acid sequences whenever two sequences differed by an edit distance of one. For TRB CDR3 amino acid sequences, antigen specificity groups and MHC restriction were predicted with GLIPH2. CDR3 amino acid sequences were matched against VDJdb and McPAS-TCR to flag known CMV, EBV, HIV or tissue antigen associations. Pre-ART, post-ART and control groups were compared with Wilcoxon signed-rank tests and Holm-Bonferroni correction. TCRdb's version of the immuneACCESS table is confined to in-frame rearrangements and falls short of the full clone set. An unresolved V gene accounts for under half of the shortfall where checked; the remainder is of unknown origin. D and trimming come from the DNA, and the V and J calls and clone size come from that table. Present in this sample are approximately 19,000 clones, more than 65% of which were seen just once. Clones ranked in the top ten supply about 6% of the sample.

The sequencing here drew on unsorted PBMCs, taken at the start of antiretroviral therapy, before treatment. The TCR comes from a man between 18 and 29 years old with HIV. The V and J genes are TRBV30 and TRBJ1-4; TRBD1 is possibly the D segment (6 matching bases). The nucleotide sequence is TGTGCCTGGAGTGTACAGGGAGCTAATGAAAAACTGTTTTTT. It specifies CAWSVQGANEKLFF.